This T cell receptor (beta chain) comes out of a study of T cell responses to AZD1222 COVID-19 vaccine. Points from the study as a whole: Elevations in Spike-specific TCR breadth and depth followed administration of two AZD1222 doses. Every sample of the repertoires postdated the peak T cell response. Just 5 to 7 AZD1222 recipients tested seropositive at baseline.

Germline V gene sequence: CDR1 MGHRA, CDR2 YSYEKL. The trim removed 3 bases at V and 6 bases at J, leaving 8 bases unmatched. The CDR3 totals 16 residues. Worth noting for this clone: No antigen is known for it.

Data came from immunoSEQ multiplex PCR; TCRdb stores just in-frame clones and leaves some out. Of about 100,000 clones listed, approximately 81% are singletons. The sample was peripheral blood, taken on day 0 of AZD1222 vaccination. This receptor was obtained from an adult in good health. The J gene is TRBJ2-2, the V gene TRBV4-1, with 9 bases that match TRBD1. The CDR3 protein is CASSHPGQGKSGELFF. In nucleotides, the CDR3 is TGCGCCAGCAGCCATCCGGGACAGGGTAAATCCGGGGAGCTGTTTTTT.